One sample yielded the 32 T cell receptor beta chains listed below, sequenced in a study of identical twins. TCRdb re-derived calls from the 5' RACE reads in MiXCR, one entry per CDR3 protein. The profile shows approximately 530,000 distinct CDR3 sequences, approximately 20% of them singletons. These data are also associated with another study on yellow fever vaccine responses in identical twins.

Sequencing used CD4+ T cells sorted from blood. These receptors were taken from a woman aged 18-29 years in good health.

This chain uses TRBV2 with TRBJ2-3, with a tentative D call TRBD2 (6 bases). Germline V gene data show CDR1 as SNHLY and CDR2 as FYNNEI. With 3 bases removed from V and 4 bases from J, the gap between germline ends came to 14 bases. The CDR3 runs to 15 residues. The CDR3: CASSDSTGGADTQYF. The CDR3 DNA reads as TGTGCCAGCAGTGACTCTACCGGGGGAGCAGATACGCAGTATTTT.

This clonotype turned up a few times. This chain connects TRBV20-1 to TRBJ2-1; D is unclear. CDR3 length equals 10 residues. Trimming pared 4 bases from V and 9 bases from J, leaving 7 bases between. Germline V gene data show CDR1 as DFQATT and CDR2 as SNEGSKA (reference sequence). The CDR3 bases are TGCAGTGCTACCGGATTTGAGCAGTTCTTC. Protein sequence: CSATGFEQFF.

The chain carries TRBV10-3 and TRBJ2-3, with 14 bases lining up with TRBD2. The CDR3 contains 17 residues. Per germline, CDR1 ENHRY and CDR2 SYGVKD. The junction had 5 bases not matched to a gene; V was cut back by 6 bases and J by 0 bases. The CDR3 nucleotides are TGTGCCATCAGCAGGACTAGCGGGGGGCCTAGCACAGATACGCAGTATTTT. Translation: CAISRTSGGPSTDTQYF.

This chain joins TRBV12-3 or TRBV12-4 and TRBJ2-2; D unclear. V shed 5 bases and J shed 7 bases, with 5 bases lying between them. The CDR3 is 11 residues long. CDR3 amino acids: CASSIFGELFF. As DNA, the CDR3 is TGTGCCAGCAGTATATTCGGGGAGCTGTTTTTT.

This clonotype was detected only a few times. The V gene is TRBV4-1, the J gene TRBJ1-2; no definite D call. V was clipped by 4 bases and J by 8 bases, with 17 bases between them. Germline values: CDR1 MGHRA, CDR2 YSYEKL. CDR3 size: 14 residues. CDR3 amino acids: CASSPLYNGGGYTF. In DNA form, the CDR3 reads TGCGCCAGCAGCCCACTCTATAACGGCGGCGGCTACACCTTC.

This clonotype was seen a few times. V is TRBV9 and J is TRBJ2-3; 9 bases match TRBD1. Germline V gene data show CDR1 as SGDLS and CDR2 as YYNGEE. The V segment lost 3 bases and the J segment 3 bases; nucleotides outside the gene matches: 5. The CDR3 loop spans 15 amino acids. This CDR3 reads CASSASDRGTDTQYF. The CDR3 DNA reads as TGTGCCAGCAGCGCGTCGGACAGGGGAACAGATACGCAGTATTTT.

The chain couples TRBV12-3 or TRBV12-4 to TRBJ2-1; 9 bases are shared with TRBD2. The CDR3 is 16 residues long. V gave up 6 bases and J gave up 5 bases; unmatched junction bases: 11. CDR3 in amino acids: CASSPAFSGSHNEQFF. The CDR3 nucleotides are TGTGCCAGCAGCCCTGCCTTTAGCGGGAGTCACAATGAGCAGTTCTTC.

In its sample, this clonotype was seen a few times. The chain recombines TRBV5-1 with TRBJ2-5, with a weak D call TRBD1 (5 bases). This CDR3 region has 20 residues. CDR1 and CDR2 (germline): SGHRS, YFSETQ. V dropped 0 bases and J dropped 1 base, with 25 bases sitting between them. The CDR3 DNA reads as TGCGCCAGCAGCTTGGCCGTATTTAACAGGTGGACCTATCGCCAAGAGACCCAGTACTTC. Translated: CASSLAVFNRWTYRQETQYF.

This clonotype showed up just a few times. J is TRBJ2-1 and V is TRBV12-3 or TRBV12-4; possible D gene TRBD1, 5 bases. CDR3 length equals 14 residues. Between the trimmed V and J ends, which lost 10 bases and 1 base, there was a span of 14 bases. CDR3 sequence: CATATEKSYNEQFF. The DNA of the CDR3 is TGTGCCACCGCGACAGAAAAGTCCTACAATGAGCAGTTCTTC.

This rearrangement joins TRBV3-1 to TRBJ2-7; the D gene could be TRBD1 or TRBD2 (7 bases each). Deletions cut 5 bases from V and 3 bases from J, with 17 bases between. Germline values: CDR1 LGHDT, CDR2 YNNKEL (reference sequence). This CDR3 region has 15 residues. CDR3 nucleotides: TGTGCCAGCAGCTCCAGGGGGGGGGGAGGCTACGAGCAGTACTTC. Translation: CASSSRGGGGYEQYF.

J is TRBJ1-5 and V is TRBV28, with TRBD1 matching over 7 bases. CDR1 is MDHEN and CDR2 is SYDVKM in the germline V gene. The V and J ends lost 10 bases and 6 bases, in that order; junction bases with no gene match: 9. CDR3 size: 13 residues. CDR3 nucleotides: TGTGCCACAAATGGACAGGAGGGTCAGCCCCAGCATTTT. Its protein product is CATNGQEGQPQHF. The complete variable domain, with remaining parts taken from reference TRBV28 and TRBJ1-5, reads DVKVTQSSRYLVKRTGEKVFLECVQDMDHENMFWYRQDPGLGLRLIYFSYDVKMKEKGDIPEGYSVSREKKERFSLILESASTNQTSMYLCATNGQEGQPQHFGDGTRLSIL.

The chain links TRBV29-1 to TRBJ1-5; D not certain. The CDR3 consists of 12 residues. Germline V CDR1 and CDR2: SQVTM, ANQGSEA. Trimming cost V 6 bases and J 7 bases, with 13 bases left between them. The CDR3 region is CSVYTTVQPQHF. As DNA, the CDR3 is TGCAGCGTATATACAACGGTACAGCCCCAGCATTTT.

The CDR3 loop is CSARAGTSGVNTGELFF. CDR3 bases: TGCAGTGCTAGAGCCGGGACTAGCGGAGTGAACACCGGGGAGCTGTTTTTT. The gene calls are TRBV20-1 and TRBJ2-2; 11 bases map to TRBD2. V shed 1 base, J shed 1 base, and the junction held 5 bases outside the gene matches. This CDR3 contains 17 residues. Looked up from germline, CDR1 is DFQATT and CDR2 is SNEGSKA (reference sequence).

The V call is TRBV3-1, the J call TRBJ2-3; 12 bases agree with TRBD2. J was trimmed by 3 bases and V by 0 bases; bases with no gene match: 7. Germline CDR1 reads LGHDT; CDR2 reads YNNKEL (reference sequence). The CDR3 consists of 18 residues. The CDR3 reads CASSQDLGLAGRTDTQYF. The DNA for the CDR3 is TGTGCCAGCAGCCAAGATCTTGGACTAGCGGGAAGGACAGATACGCAGTATTTT.

The chain is built from TRBV27 and TRBJ2-1; 11 nucleotides line up with TRBD2. Looked up from germline, CDR1 is MNHEY and CDR2 is SMNVEV (reference sequence). V lost 5 bases to trimming and J lost 3 bases; unmatched junction nucleotides: 6. The CDR3 loop spans 16 amino acids. CDR3 nucleotides: TGTGCCAGCAGTCCCCGGGGACTAGCGGACTACAATGAGCAGTTCTTC. This translates into CASSPRGLADYNEQFF.

This clonotype was found a few times. In DNA form, the CDR3 reads TGTGCCATCAGTGACCCTGGACAGGGGTGGGGAGATACGCAGTATTTT. This gives the protein CAISDPGQGWGDTQYF. The rearrangement links TRBV10-3 to TRBJ2-3; 9 bases line up with TRBD1. V shed 3 bases, J shed 5 bases, and the junction held 9 bases outside the gene matches. This CDR3 contains 16 residues. Germline values: CDR1 ENHRY, CDR2 SYGVKD.

This clonotype was observed a few times. The V gene is TRBV5-1, the J gene TRBJ2-3, with 11 positions matching TRBD2. Germline CDR1 reads SGHRS; CDR2 reads YFSETQ. The CDR3 extends over 16 amino acids. The V segment lost 5 bases and the J segment 4 bases; nucleotides outside the gene matches: 9. The CDR3, as DNA: TGCGCCAGCAGAACCATAGCGGGGGGGCTGTCAGATACGCAGTATTTT. Residues: CASRTIAGGLSDTQYF.

This clonotype came up a few times. The chain carries TRBV4-1 and TRBJ2-5, with D possibly TRBD2 on 6 matching bases. With 0 bases removed from V and 6 bases from J, the gap between germline ends came to 23 bases. The CDR3 is 18 residues long. Germline CDR1 reads MGHRA; CDR2 reads YSYEKL. Here the CDR3 reads CASSQDYEERVGRQTQYF. The CDR3 nucleotides read TGCGCCAGCAGCCAAGATTACGAGGAGCGGGTCGGTAGGCAGACCCAGTACTTC.

This clonotype was picked up a small number of times. In DNA, the CDR3 is TGCAGTGCTAGAGATGCGCAGGGGTTAGGAAACACCATATATTTT. It specifies CSARDAQGLGNTIYF. V is TRBV20-1 and J is TRBJ1-3, with D possibly matching TRBD1 (6 bases). The CDR3 sequence is 15 residues long. V was shortened by 0 bases and J by 4 bases, with 13 bases between the two germline ends. Germline V CDR1 and CDR2: DFQATT, SNEGSKA (reference sequence).

The rearrangement joins TRBV7-4 to TRBJ2-7, with TRBD2 matching over 10 bases. Losses at the gene ends were 0 bases for V and 3 bases for J; bases not matched to a gene: 11. This CDR3 is 18 amino acids long. The V gene's germline CDR1 is SGHVT and CDR2 SQSDAQ. CDR3 sequence reads: CASSLAPAGAGGGYEQYF. CDR3 bases: TGTGCCAGCAGCTTAGCCCCCGCCGGAGCGGGAGGGGGCTACGAGCAGTACTTC. Full variable domain (rest looked up from reference TRBV7-4 and TRBJ2-7): GAGVSQSPRYKVAKRGRDVALRCDSISGHVTLYWYRQTLGQGSEVLTYSQSDAQRDKSGRPSGRFSAERPERSVSTLKIQRTEQGDSAVYLCASSLAPAGAGGGYEQYFGPGTRLTVT.

The rearrangement uses TRBV6-5 and TRBJ1-1, with a tentative D call TRBD1 (5 bases). Trimming shortened V by 0 bases and J by 4 bases, and 15 bases separated the two germline ends. The germline gives CDR1 MNHEY, CDR2 SVGAGI. The CDR3 has 16 residues. The CDR3 reads CASSYSSGGWTTEAFF. CDR3 in DNA: TGTGCCAGCAGTTACTCGAGTGGGGGATGGACCACTGAAGCTTTCTTT.

The chain combines TRBV24-1 with TRBJ2-2; D call uncertain. Germline lookup yields CDR1 KGHDR and CDR2 SFDVKD. The CDR3 totals 14 residues. With 5 bases removed from V and 0 bases from J, the gap between germline ends came to 6 bases. The CDR3 nucleotides read TGTGCCACCAGTGTTGACACGAACACCGGGGAGCTGTTTTTT. Translated, it gives CATSVDTNTGELFF.

A few counts support this clonotype. CDR3 DNA: TGTGCCAGCAGACCCTCGGGACAGGGAAACATTCAGTACTTC. Protein product: CASRPSGQGNIQYF. V usage is TRBV27 and J usage is TRBJ2-4, with TRBD1 matching over 9 bases. The V segment lost 6 bases and the J segment 6 bases; nucleotides outside the gene matches: 6. CDR3 length: 14 amino acids. In germline, CDR1 is MNHEY, CDR2 SMNVEV (reference sequence).

This clonotype has just a few counts. The junction shows a germline mismatch at one end, possibly a read error. The rearrangement uses TRBV4-2 and TRBJ2-6; D remains unclear. In germline, CDR1 is LGHNA, CDR2 YNFKEQ. CDR3 length equals 16 residues. CDR3 DNA: TGTGCCAGCAGCAAAGAGAGGTACTCTGGGGCCAACGTCCTGACTTTC. Its protein is CASSKERYSGANVLTF.

In this sample, this clonotype turned up a few times. The chain is built from TRBV2 and TRBJ2-1; D is uncertain. This CDR3 is 12 amino acids long. Germline assignment: CDR1 SNHLY and CDR2 FYNNEI. V lost 3 bases, J lost 10 bases, and 10 bases lay in between. The CDR3 sequence is CASSDRAFEQFF. The CDR3 DNA reads TGTGCCAGCAGTGATAGGGCCTTCGAGCAGTTCTTC.

CDR3 in amino acids: CASSKDRLEAFF. The CDR3 coding sequence is TGTGCCAGCAGCAAAGACAGGCTTGAAGCTTTCTTT. This chain joins TRBV6-5 and TRBJ1-1, with D possibly being TRBD1 (6 bases). Germline CDR1 is MNHEY and CDR2 is SVGAGI. CDR3 length equals 12 residues. Trimming left V 6 bases short and J 7 bases short, with 12 bases between.

The genes are TRBV6-6 and TRBJ2-3; D is unclear. Deletions cut 6 bases from V and 2 bases from J, with 9 bases between. Germline V CDR1 and CDR2: MNHNY, SVGAGI (reference sequence). CDR3 length: 13 amino acids. CDR3 sequence reads: CASSPRFTDTQYF. Here the CDR3 DNA reads TGTGCCAGCAGCCCCAGATTCACAGATACGCAGTATTTT.

This chain joins TRBV5-1 and TRBJ1-2, with D unclear. This CDR3 region has 13 residues. V was shortened by 3 bases and J by 4 bases, with 10 bases between the two germline ends. Germline V gives CDR1 SGHRS, CDR2 YFSETQ. CDR3 coding DNA: TGCGCCAGCAGCTCGGACGGCAGCTATGGCTACACCTTC. This sequence encodes CASSSDGSYGYTF.

The genes are TRBV6-1 and TRBJ1-1; D is ambiguous. Trimming took 7 bases from V and 11 from J, leaving 20 bases between them. The CDR3 runs to 13 residues. Germline V gene sequence: CDR1 MNHNS, CDR2 SASEGT. The CDR3 DNA follows: TGTGCCAGCACCAACCCGAATGGTGGTCGGGCTTTCTTT. Amino acid sequence: CASTNPNGGRAFF.

This clonotype was detected a few times. The rearrangement joins TRBV20-1 to TRBJ1-2, with D hard to call. Trimming left V 2 bases short and J 7 bases short, with 8 bases between. The germline CDR1 and CDR2 sequences are DFQATT and SNEGSKA (reference sequence). The CDR3 has 11 amino acids. The DNA for the CDR3 is TGCAGTGCTAGACTTCAGTCTGGCTACACCTTC. Its translation: CSARLQSGYTF.

The chain uses TRBV12-3 or TRBV12-4 and TRBJ1-1, with TRBD1 matching over 7 bases. The CDR3 runs to 15 residues. Trimming removed 0 bases from V and 0 bases from J; junction bases left unmatched: 1. CDR3 residues: CASSLAGQVNTEAFF. The CDR3 bases are TGTGCCAGCAGTTTAGCAGGACAGGTGAACACTGAAGCTTTCTTT.

This chain joins TRBV28 and TRBJ2-3, with D unclear. V was clipped by 4 bases and J by 2 bases, with 13 bases between them. There are 15 residues in the CDR3. CDR1 and CDR2 (germline): MDHEN, SYDVKM. CDR3 in amino acids: CASSSMSGLTDTQYF. CDR3 in DNA: TGTGCCAGCAGTTCCATGTCCGGGCTCACAGATACGCAGTATTTT.